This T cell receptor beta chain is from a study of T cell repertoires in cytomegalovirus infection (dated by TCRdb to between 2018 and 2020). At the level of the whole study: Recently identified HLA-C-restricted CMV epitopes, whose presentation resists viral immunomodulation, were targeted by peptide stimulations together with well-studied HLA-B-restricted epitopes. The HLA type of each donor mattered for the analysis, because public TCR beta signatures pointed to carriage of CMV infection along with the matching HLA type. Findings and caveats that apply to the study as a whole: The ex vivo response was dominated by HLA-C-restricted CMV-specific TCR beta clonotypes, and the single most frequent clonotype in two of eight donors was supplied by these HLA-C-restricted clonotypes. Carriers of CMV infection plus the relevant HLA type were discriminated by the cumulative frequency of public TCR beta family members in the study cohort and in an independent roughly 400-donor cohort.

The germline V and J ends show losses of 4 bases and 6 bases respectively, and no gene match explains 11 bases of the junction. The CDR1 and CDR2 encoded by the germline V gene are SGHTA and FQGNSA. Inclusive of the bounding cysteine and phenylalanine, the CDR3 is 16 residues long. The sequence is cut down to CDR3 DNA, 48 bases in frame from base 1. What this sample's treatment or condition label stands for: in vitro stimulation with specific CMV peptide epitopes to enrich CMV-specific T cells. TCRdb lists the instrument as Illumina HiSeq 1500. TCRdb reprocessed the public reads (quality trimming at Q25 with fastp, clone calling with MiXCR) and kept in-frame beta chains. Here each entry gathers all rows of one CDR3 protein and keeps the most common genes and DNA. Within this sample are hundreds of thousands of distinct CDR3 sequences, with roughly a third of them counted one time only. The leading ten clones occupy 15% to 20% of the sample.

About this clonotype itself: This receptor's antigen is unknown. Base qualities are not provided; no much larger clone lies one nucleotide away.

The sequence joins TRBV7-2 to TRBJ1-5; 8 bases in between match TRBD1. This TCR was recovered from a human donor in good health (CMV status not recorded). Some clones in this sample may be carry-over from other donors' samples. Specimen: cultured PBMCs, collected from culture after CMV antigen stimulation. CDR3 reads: CASSSRGGRGLQPQHF. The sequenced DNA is TGTGCCAGCAGCTCCCGGGGGGGCAGGGGGCTTCAGCCCCAGCATTTT.